A single sample is the source of the 19 T cell receptor beta chains below, sequenced in a study of T cells in Graves' hyperthyroidism and ophthalmopathy. TCR beta CDR3 regions were amplified from RNA transcripts. An initial round of RT-PCR targeting the TCR CDR3 relied on the HTBI primer set. TCRdb independently ran MiXCR on the multiplex PCR reads; one entry per CDR3 protein. Of around 800,000 distinct CDR3 sequences listed, 38% were seen once; the top ten hold 7.5% to 9.5%. The sample was blood. These receptors were collected from a man younger than 35 with Graves' hyperthyroidism.

There are many counts of this clonotype. The V and J genes are TRBV20-1 and TRBJ2-7; D not resolved. Germline V CDR1 and CDR2: DFQATT, SNEGSKA (reference sequence). The ends were cut back, 5 bases at V and 5 bases at J, with 19 bases in the middle. The CDR3 consists of 14 residues. CDR3 in DNA: TGCAGTGCTCGCCCCGGGTCCCACGGCGACGAGCAGTACTTC. Translating gives CSARPGSHGDEQYF.

This rearrangement joins TRBV12-3 or TRBV12-4 to TRBJ1-2, with 10 bases aligning to TRBD1. The CDR3 contains 15 residues. V dropped 8 bases and J dropped 7; count of bases not matched to a gene: 13. CDR3: CASGNGTGALAGYTF. The CDR3 bases are TGTGCCAGCGGTAACGGGACAGGGGCCTTGGCTGGCTACACCTTC.

About this clonotype itself: One junction end disagrees with the germline gene, perhaps due to a read error. The rearrangement uses TRBV7-9 and TRBJ1-1; maybe TRBD1 (6 bases). Germline-derived CDR1 and CDR2 are SEHNR and FQNEAQ (reference sequence). The CDR3 is made up of 17 amino acids. The CDR3 DNA is TGTGCCAGCAGACCCACGGCACAGGGCTGGATGAACACTGAGGCTTTCTTT. It translates to CASRPTAQGWMNTEAFF.

This clonotype was counted only a few times. The V and J genes are TRBV7-2 and TRBJ2-5; 7 bases match TRBD1. Trimming took 4 bases from V and 0 from J; bases not matched to a gene: 5. The CDR3 has 15 residues. Per the germline V gene, CDR1 is SGHTA and CDR2 is FQGNSA. CDR3 coding DNA: TGTGCCAGCAGCTCGACAGGGTTAAACCAAGAGACCCAGTACTTC. This gives the protein CASSSTGLNQETQYF.

This clonotype came up once. The chain employs TRBV29-1 and TRBJ1-2, with D possibly matching TRBD1 (5 bases). CDR1 is SQVTM, CDR2 ANQGSEA, per germline. V was cut by 3 bases and J by 9 bases, with 14 bases left in between. CDR3 length equals 12 residues. CDR3 protein: CSVDGGSGSYTF. In DNA form, the CDR3 reads TGCAGCGTTGATGGGGGTAGCGGGAGCTACACCTTC.

This clonotype showed up just once. The V gene is TRBV25-1, the J gene TRBJ2-3; D possibly matches TRBD1 or TRBD2 (5 bases each). The germline gives CDR1 MGHDK, CDR2 SYGVNS. The CDR3 is made up of 14 amino acids. With 7 bases removed from V and 3 bases from J, the gap between germline ends came to 14 bases. In DNA, the CDR3 is TGTGCCAGCACCGGGACCTTTGAAACAGATACGCAGTATTTT. Translating gives CASTGTFETDTQYF.

The chain recombines TRBV7-3 with TRBJ1-1, with D maybe TRBD1 (6 bases). V lost 5 bases to trimming and J lost 1 base, with 20 bases between them. The CDR3 consists of 17 residues. Germline V CDR1 and CDR2: SGHTA, FQGTGA. CDR3 coding DNA: TGTGCCAGCAGCCAAGAGGGGGAGGAGACACCGAACACTGAAGCTTTCTTT. It codes for CASSQEGEETPNTEAFF.

The chain couples TRBV25-1 to TRBJ2-5, with 7 bases identical to TRBD1. This CDR3 comprises 15 residues. The ends lost 7 bases at V and 0 bases at J; junction bases unmatched: 8. Germline V gene data show CDR1 as MGHDK and CDR2 as SYGVNS. The CDR3 DNA reads TGTGCCAGCATACCACAGGGGCCGGACCAAGAGACCCAGTACTTC. Translation gives CASIPQGPDQETQYF. Full variable domain (missing parts from reference TRBV25-1 and TRBJ2-5): EADIYQTPRYLVIGTGKKITLECSQTMGHDKMYWYQQDPGMELHLIHYSYGVNSTEKGDLSSESTVSRIRTEHFPLTLESARPSHTSQYLCASIPQGPDQETQYFGPGTRLLVL.

The chain couples TRBV25-1 to TRBJ1-6; D gene uncertain. Germline V gene sequence: CDR1 MGHDK, CDR2 SYGVNS. V was trimmed by 2 bases and J by 7 bases, leaving 9 bases between them. The CDR3 runs to 14 residues. The CDR3 loop reads CASSEIDGNSPLHF. In DNA form, the CDR3 reads TGTGCCAGCAGTGAAATAGACGGGAATTCACCCCTCCACTTT.

The CDR3 coding sequence is TGTGCCAGCAGCCGGGAACATGCCGCAGATACGCAGTATTTT. This codes for CASSREHAADTQYF. The J gene is TRBJ2-3, the V gene TRBV2, with a weak D call TRBD2 (5 bases). The ends were cut back, 6 bases at V and 4 bases at J, with 14 bases in the middle. The CDR3 spans 14 residues. The V gene's germline CDR1 is SNHLY and CDR2 FYNNEI.

In the case of this clonotype: One base away lies a much larger clone, so this may be a sequencing read error. The V and J genes are TRBV10-3 and TRBJ2-5, with D possibly being TRBD1 (5 bases). Germline V gene lookup returns CDR1 ENHRY and CDR2 SYGVKD. Trimming cost V 6 bases and J 4 bases, with 21 bases left between them. This CDR3 spans 16 amino acids. DNA of the CDR3: TGTGCCATCAGGAAGGGGTCCTGCCCCTCGGGAGAGACCCAGTACTTC. It is translated as CAIRKGSCPSGETQYF.

The V and J genes are TRBV12-3 or TRBV12-4 and TRBJ2-7, with 7 bases matching TRBD1. The CDR3 covers 14 residues. Trimming cost V 7 bases and J 1 base; bases outside gene matches: 7. CDR3 bases: TGTGCCAGCACTCACCGGGACAGTTCCTACGAGCAGTACTTC. Its protein is CASTHRDSSYEQYF.

The sample holds many counts of this clonotype. The J gene is TRBJ1-3, the V gene TRBV29-1; D might be TRBD1 (5 bases). The CDR3 runs to 14 residues. Per germline, CDR1 SQVTM and CDR2 ANQGSEA. Trimming pared 5 bases from V and 1 base from J, leaving 12 bases between. CDR3 protein: CSVLDTSSGNTIYF. CDR3 nucleotides: TGCAGCGTTTTGGACACCAGTTCTGGAAACACCATATATTTT.

The J gene is TRBJ1-5, the V gene TRBV2; D might be TRBD1 (5 bases). CDR3 length: 17 residues. With 5 bases removed from V and 0 bases from J, the gap between germline ends came to 17 bases. From germline, CDR1 is SNHLY and CDR2 FYNNEI. The CDR3 region is CASSPGGAGYSNQPQHF. The CDR3 DNA sequence: TGTGCCAGCAGTCCCGGCGGGGCAGGGTATAGCAATCAGCCCCAGCATTTT.

The J gene is TRBJ1-6, the V gene TRBV14; 12 bases agree with TRBD1. Germline V gene data show CDR1 as SGHDN and CDR2 as FVKESK. With 2 bases clipped from V and 10 bases from J, the junction kept 9 bases outside the gene matches. CDR3 length: 17 residues. The CDR3 DNA reads TGTGCCAGCAGCCAAAGGCTCCCCGGGACAGGGGGCTCACCCCTCCACTTT. This sequence encodes CASSQRLPGTGGSPLHF.

This chain's CDR3 is CASSARTGEGYGYTF. In DNA, the CDR3 is TGTGCCAGCAGCGCCCGGACAGGGGAGGGCTATGGCTACACCTTC. The V and J genes are TRBV9 and TRBJ1-2; 9 nucleotides line up with TRBD1. The ends lost 3 bases at V and 4 bases at J; junction bases unmatched: 7. CDR3 length: 15 amino acids. Germline V lookup: CDR1 SGDLS, CDR2 YYNGEE.

CDR3 DNA sequence: TGTGCCAGCAGTGAAGCCCGGCAGGGGGGAAACACCATATATTTT. It yields the protein CASSEARQGGNTIYF. This chain connects TRBV2 to TRBJ1-3; a weak D match, TRBD1 (6 bases). Trimming removed 0 bases at V and 4 bases at J, with 10 bases between. The germline CDR1 and CDR2 sequences are SNHLY and FYNNEI. This CDR3 is built from 15 residues.

This chain connects TRBV7-4 to TRBJ1-5, with TRBD1 as a possible D gene (6 bases). Looked up from germline, CDR1 is SGHVT and CDR2 is SQSDAQ. CDR3 size: 15 residues. Trimming removed 5 bases from V and 9 bases from J, with 20 bases in between. The CDR3 protein is CASSNGQTFAGPQHF. The CDR3 DNA reads as TGTGCCAGCAGCAATGGACAGACCTTTGCAGGGCCCCAGCATTTT.

Turning to this clonotype: This may stem from a read error, because a much larger clone lies one nucleotide away. The V call is TRBV13, the J call TRBJ1-6; D gene unclear. Germline values: CDR1 PRHDT, CDR2 FYEKMQ (reference sequence). V was clipped by 1 base and J by 11 bases, with 6 bases between them. The CDR3 is 12 amino acids. CDR3 loop: CASSLEAAPLHF. The CDR3 DNA reads as TGTGCCAGCAGCTTAGAAGCCGCACCCCTCCACTTT.